A selection of T cell receptor beta chains follows, all from one sample in a study of blood T cell repertoires in COVID-19. Sequenced by immunoSEQ multiplex PCR; TCRdb stores in-frame clones only, minus some. This table has about 50,000 clones, about 88% appearing once. Input material: PBMCs or T cells enriched from blood (not recorded which). The source is a woman aged 50 to 60 who had recovered from COVID-19. Both conserved end residues are part of each CDR3. The D gene is left open where the match is weak. Rows give clone size only sometimes, using once, few, many, or a class for an expanded clone.

j_gene | abundance | v_gene | d_gene | CDR3nt | CDR3aa
TRBJ2-7 | NA | TRBV6-2/TRBV6-3 | TRBD2 | TGTGCCAGCACCCCCTTGGGCGGGAGCTCCTACGAGCAGTACTTC | CASTPLGGSSYEQYF
TRBJ1-6 | NA | TRBV2 | TRBD1 | TGTGCCGGTACGACAGGGGGCGCTTATTCACCCCTCCACTTT | CAGTTGGAYSPLHF
TRBJ2-2 | NA | TRBV6-4 | TRBD2 | TGTGCCAGCAGTGACTCCCCGGGCGGGAGTATCACCGGGGAGCTGTTTTTT | CASSDSPGGSITGELFF
TRBJ2-5 | NA | TRBV7-9 | TRBD2 | TGTGCCAGCAGTACCCCCGGACTAGCGGGGGGGCCTGAGACCCAGTACTTC | CASSTPGLAGGPETQYF
TRBJ2-7 | NA | TRBV6-5 | NA | TGTGCCAGCAGTTACTCGAATGCAGGGCTAGGCTACGAGCAGTACTTC | CASSYSNAGLGYEQYF
TRBJ1-1 | NA | TRBV7-8 | TRBD1 | TGTGCCAGCAGCTCCAACTGGGCGACAGGGTCGGCGGCTGAAGCTTTCTTT | CASSSNWATGSAAEAFF
TRBJ1-5 | NA | TRBV19 | TRBD1 | TGTGCCAGTAGAAAAGGGGGCGCGGGGAATCAGCCCCAGCATTTT | CASRKGGAGNQPQHF
TRBJ2-7 | few | TRBV5-1 | TRBD2 | TGCGCCAGCATGCGAGCGGGGGACTCCTACGAGCAGTACTTC | CASMRAGDSYEQYF
TRBJ1-3 | NA | TRBV7-2 | NA | TGTGCCAGCAGCTTAATTTTTACAGGGACGGCTGGAAACACCATATATTTT | CASSLIFTGTAGNTIYF
TRBJ2-7 | NA | TRBV7-2 | NA | TGTGCCAGCAGCTTGTGGCCCTACGAGCAGTACTTC | CASSLWPYEQYF
TRBJ1-4 | NA | TRBV6-5 | NA | TGTGCCAGCAGTTACTCGACGGGAGGAATGCTGGAAAAACTGTTTTTT | CASSYSTGGMLEKLFF
TRBJ2-1 | NA | TRBV7-3 | NA | TGTGCCAGCAGCCCGATGAAAGCAGGTTCCTACAATGAGCAGTTCTTC | CASSPMKAGSYNEQFF
TRBJ2-4 | NA | TRBV2 | NA | TGTGCCAGCCTATCGGACAGAGCCAAAAACATTCAGTACTTC | CASLSDRAKNIQYF
TRBJ1-5 | NA | TRBV7-9 | NA | TGTGCCAGCAGCTTAGGGACTTATAGCAATCAGCCCCAGCATTTT | CASSLGTYSNQPQHF
TRBJ2-1 | once | TRBV15 | TRBD2 | TGTGCCACCAGCAGGCAGCGGGGGGCCTACAATGAGCAGTTCTTC | CATSRQRGAYNEQFF
TRBJ1-5 | NA | TRBV27 | TRBD1 | TGTGCCAGCAGATCGGCGACAGGGTGGGACCAGCCCCAGCATTTT | CASRSATGWDQPQHF
TRBJ2-7 | NA | TRBV2 | NA | TGTGCCACTACACCGCAGGGCTACGAGCAGTACTTC | CATTPQGYEQYF
TRBJ2-7 | NA | TRBV11-2 | TRBD1 | TGTGCCAGCAGTCCTACAGGGGTCTACGAGCAGTACTTC | CASSPTGVYEQYF
TRBJ1-3 | NA | TRBV7-2 | NA | TGTGCCAGCAGCTTACAAATCTCTGGAAACACCATATATTTT | CASSLQISGNTIYF
TRBJ1-3 | NA | TRBV7-2 | TRBD1 | TGTGCCAGCAGCTTACAGCAGGGGGCAAGCGGAAACACCATATATTTT | CASSLQQGASGNTIYF
TRBJ2-6 | NA | TRBV11-2 | NA | TGTGCCAGCAGCTTAAGCAGGGCGGGGGCCAACGTCCTGACTTTC | CASSLSRAGANVLTF
TRBJ2-2 | NA | TRBV24-1 | TRBD2 | TGTGCCACCAGTGAGTGGGGACTAGCGGAGAACACCGGGGAGCTGTTTTTT | CATSEWGLAENTGELFF
TRBJ1-3 | NA | TRBV5-4 | TRBD1 | TGTGCCAGCAGCTTGGTGGGACAGGGGGGAAACACCATATATTTT | CASSLVGQGGNTIYF
TRBJ2-7 | NA | TRBV2 | TRBD1 | TGTGCCAGCAGTGAAACAGGACAGGGGGTTCGGGAGCAGTACTTC | CASSETGQGVREQYF
TRBJ2-7 | NA | TRBV11-2 | NA | TGTGCCAGCAGCTTAGGAGGTACACGCGAGCAGTACTTC | CASSLGGTREQYF
TRBJ2-1 | NA | TRBV28 | NA | TGTGCCAGCATGCCTCCGAGCCGTCCCGTCGGGAATGAGCAGTTCTTC | CASMPPSRPVGNEQFF
TRBJ2-3 | NA | TRBV6-1 | NA | TGTGCCAGCAGTGAAAGCGGTGGGGCGGGAATCACAGATACGCAGTATTTT | CASSESGGAGITDTQYF
TRBJ1-3 | NA | TRBV2 | NA | TGTGCCAGCAGTTCGACAGACTCAGGGAACACCATATATTTT | CASSSTDSGNTIYF
TRBJ1-2 | NA | TRBV5-3 | NA | TGTGCCAGAAGCGAGGGTTGGCCCAACTATGGCTACACCTTC | CARSEGWPNYGYTF
TRBJ2-3 | few | TRBV3-1/TRBV3-2 | NA | TGTGCCAGCAGCCGTGGGACAACTAGCACAGATACGCAGTATTTT | CASSRGTTSTDTQYF
TRBJ2-5 | few | TRBV5-1 | NA | TGCGCCAGCAGTCGGGACTGGACTCACCAAGAGACCCAGTACTTC | CASSRDWTHQETQYF
TRBJ1-2 | few | TRBV3-1/TRBV3-2 | TRBD1 | TGTGCCAGCAGCCAATATGGGACAGAAGCTAACTATGGCTACACCTTC | CASSQYGTEANYGYTF
TRBJ1-1 | NA | TRBV7-3 | NA | TGTGCCAGCACCTCCTTAGGACAAATGAACACTGAAGCTTTCTTT | CASTSLGQMNTEAFF
TRBJ1-6 | NA | TRBV28 | NA | TGTGCCAGCACCCAACGGCCAGGTTTGAATTCACCCCTCCACTTT | CASTQRPGLNSPLHF
TRBJ2-7 | once | TRBV12-3/TRBV12-4 | TRBD2 | TGTGCCAGCAGGGGACTAGCGGACTACGAGCAGTACTTC | CASRGLADYEQYF
TRBJ1-2 | NA | TRBV28 | NA | TGTGCCACCGCACTGGGGGCTCCCTATGGCTACACCTTC | CATALGAPYGYTF
TRBJ2-5 | NA | TRBV20-1 | NA | TGCAGTGCCGACCGGGGAGAGACCCAGTACTTC | CSADRGETQYF
TRBJ2-1 | NA | TRBV18 | TRBD1 | TGTGCCAGCTCACCAGCCCTGACAGGGGAGGTTGAGCAGTTCTTC | CASSPALTGEVEQFF
TRBJ2-3 | once | TRBV5-5 | TRBD2 | TGTGCCAGCAGCACCCGGCCTCTAGCGGTCACAGATACGCAGTATTTT | CASSTRPLAVTDTQYF
TRBJ2-3 | NA | TRBV18 | TRBD2 | TGTGCCAGCTCACTACCGGGACTAGCGGGAGGGGATACGCAGTATTTT | CASSLPGLAGGDTQYF
TRBJ2-7 | NA | TRBV28 | NA | TGTGCCAGCACCCTTCGGAGAGGGACCTACGAGCAGTACTTC | CASTLRRGTYEQYF
TRBJ2-7 | NA | TRBV27 | TRBD1 | TGTGCCAGCAGGGACAGGGCCCACGAGCAGTACTTC | CASRDRAHEQYF
TRBJ2-1 | NA | TRBV3-1/TRBV3-2 | NA | TGTGCCAGCAGCCTTGGCGCAGGGGCCGTTAATGAGCAGTTCTTC | CASSLGAGAVNEQFF